This T cell receptor beta chain was recovered during a study of a mutant IDH1 vaccine in newly diagnosed glioma. The V gene's germline CDR1 is MGHDK and CDR2 SYGVNS. The germline V and J ends were trimmed by 8 bases and 0 bases, with 17 bases remaining between them. The CDR3 loop spans 16 amino acids. Time point meaning: week 23, last vaccination. Every vaccination contained 300 ug of the mutant IDH1 20-mer peptide and was paired with topical imiquimod. TCRdb keeps only in-frame clones here, not all; method: immunoSEQ multiplex PCR. This sample has tens of thousands of clones, with over 70% found just once. With regard to this clone: Antigen specificity is unknown.

Sequencing used PBMCs, obtained from a glioma patient whose treatment included an IDH1 peptide vaccine. The chain carries TRBV25-1 and TRBJ2-1; D remains unclear. This sequence originates from a man between 18 and 29 years old with glioma. The CDR3 here is CASQLLAASSYNEQFF. CDR3 coding DNA: TGTGCCAGCCAACTGCTGGCGGCCAGCTCCTACAATGAGCAGTTCTTC.